What follows describes a single T cell receptor beta chain. Its target is unknown. The source of the sample is a study of T cell clonotyping in hematopoietic cell transplantation. Assay: immunoSEQ multiplex PCR; the TCRdb copy retains only in-frame clones and omits some. The data hold roughly 13,000 clones, with roughly 83% observed a single time. Time point here: recipient sample about 28 days before transplant, after cytoreduction. Blood collection times were about day -28 and days 30, 100, 180 posttransplant. CDR1 is SGDLS and CDR2 is YYNGEE in the germline V gene. Deletions cut 4 bases from V and 4 bases from J, with 17 bases between. This CDR3 has 16 amino acids. Study conclusions and caveats: Recipient TCR diversity dropped after transplant; expanded clonotypes rose from day 30 to 180. CD4 and CD8 repertoire contributions could not be separated without sorting. Higher Inverse Simpson Index values in graft donor and pretransplant recipient predicted broader posttransplant TCR diversity.

This receptor was taken from a man aged 55 to 69 with acute myeloid leukemia. Some clones in this sample may be carry-over from other donors' samples. This chain uses TRBV9 with TRBJ2-2, with a tentative D call TRBD1 (5 bases). The sample here was peripheral blood mononuclear cells, taken before stem cell transplant. CDR3 coding DNA: TGTGCCAGCAGCCCAGAAAGGGGCAGGCCCACCGGGGAGCTGTTTTTT. This codes for CASSPERGRPTGELFF.